The 32 T cell receptor beta chains below were found in one sample sequenced in a study of cytomegalovirus exposure and HLA in healthy donors. Primers for the PCR totalled 60 Vbeta and 13 Jbeta. Data came from immunoSEQ multiplex PCR; TCRdb stores just in-frame clones and leaves some out. The sample carries some 150,000 clones, 70% to 80% recorded once. Sequencing was carried out using PBMCs. The receptors derive from a male donor in good health and CMV-seronegative.

Written as DNA, the CDR3 is TGTGCCAGCAGCCGGGGACAGGGGGCGTTCGAGCAGTACTTC. Amino acid sequence: CASSRGQGAFEQYF. This chain uses TRBV7-2 with TRBJ2-7; TRBD1 aligns across 12 bases. Per the germline V gene, CDR1 is SGHTA and CDR2 is FQGNSA. The CDR3 totals 14 residues. Losses at the gene ends were 5 bases for V and 6 bases for J; bases not matched to a gene: 5.

The chain joins TRBV25-1 to TRBJ1-4; a possible D gene is TRBD1 (5 bases). Per germline, CDR1 MGHDK and CDR2 SYGVNS. V was cut by 6 bases and J by 14 bases, with 13 bases left in between. This CDR3 is built from 11 residues. Written as DNA, the CDR3 is TGTGCCAGCAGGGAACAGGATCTCCTGTTTTTT. Its translation: CASREQDLLFF. The full variable domain, in which reference TRBV25-1 and TRBJ1-4 provide the parts outside the CDR3, is EADIYQTPRYLVIGTGKKITLECSQTMGHDKMYWYQQDPGMELHLIHYSYGVNSTEKGDLSSESTVSRIRTEHFPLTLESARPSHTSQYLCASREQDLLFFGSGTQLSVL.

This chain links TRBV6-6 with TRBJ2-7; tentatively, D is TRBD1 (6 bases). V lost 2 bases and J 4 bases, leaving 15 bases between the germline ends. Germline V CDR1 and CDR2: MNHNY, SVGAGI (reference sequence). The CDR3 has 15 residues. The CDR3 sequence is CASSYPRTQGYEQYF. For the CDR3, the DNA is TGTGCCAGCAGTTACCCCCGGACCCAGGGGTACGAGCAGTACTTC.

This clone showed up just a few times. The gene calls are TRBV5-1 and TRBJ1-1, with D maybe TRBD1 (6 bases). The CDR3 is made up of 13 amino acids. CDR1 SGHRS and CDR2 YFSETQ come from the germline V gene. Trimming left V 3 bases short and J 4 bases short, with 10 bases between. CDR3 residues: CASSSGGPTEAFF. The CDR3 DNA is TGCGCCAGCAGCTCCGGGGGGCCCACTGAAGCTTTCTTT. Based on the CDR3 plus reference TRBV5-1 and TRBJ1-1, the full variable domain is KAGVTQTPRYLIKTRGQQVTLSCSPISGHRSVSWYQQTPGQGLQFLFEYFSETQRNKGNFPGRFSGRQFSNSRSEMNVSTLELGDSALYLCASSSGGPTEAFFGQGTRLTVV.

The V and J genes are TRBV19 and TRBJ2-2, with D possibly matching TRBD1 (6 bases). The CDR3 contains 17 residues. Germline V gives CDR1 LNHDA, CDR2 SQIVND (reference sequence). V was trimmed by 3 bases and J by 3 bases, leaving 17 bases between them. CDR3 sequence reads: CASSIYRVISYTGELFF. CDR3 nucleotides: TGTGCCAGTAGTATCTACAGGGTAATAAGCTACACCGGGGAGCTGTTTTTT.

This clone was observed once. This chain connects TRBV9 to TRBJ2-1, with TRBD2 matching over 7 bases. With 0 bases clipped from V and 1 base from J, the junction kept 4 bases outside the gene matches. CDR3 length: 16 amino acids. Germline V gene lookup returns CDR1 SGDLS and CDR2 YYNGEE. CDR3 sequence: CASSVGGGISYNEQFF. CDR3 in DNA: TGTGCCAGCAGCGTAGGGGGGGGGATATCCTACAATGAGCAGTTCTTC.

V and J are TRBV11-2 and TRBJ1-3; a weak D match, TRBD1 (6 bases). This CDR3 is built from 14 residues. Germline V gene data show CDR1 as SGHAT and CDR2 as FQNNGV. Trimming removed 2 bases at V and 6 bases at J, with 11 bases between. The DNA for the CDR3 is TGTGCCAGCAGCTTATTCCAGGGGATAAACACCATATATTTT. Protein: CASSLFQGINTIYF. Together with reference TRBV11-2 and TRBJ1-3, the CDR3 gives the full variable domain: EAGVAQSPRYKIIEKRQSVAFWCNPISGHATLYWYQQILGQGPKLLIQFQNNGVVDDSQLPKDRFSAERLKGVDSTLKIQPAKLEDSAVYLCASSLFQGINTIYFGEGSWLTVV.

The V and J genes are TRBV6-4 and TRBJ2-2; no clear D. CDR1 is MRHNA and CDR2 is SNTAGT in the germline V gene. The CDR3 sequence is 14 residues long. The V and J ends lost 0 bases and 6 bases respectively, with 8 bases between them. CDR3 residues: CASSDSNSPGELFF. The CDR3 DNA reads as TGTGCCAGCAGTGACTCGAATAGCCCCGGGGAGCTGTTTTTT.

The rearrangement uses TRBV5-6 and TRBJ2-1; maybe TRBD2 (5 bases). Germline V gene sequence: CDR1 SGHDT, CDR2 YYEEEE. V was clipped by 5 bases and J by 6 bases, with 9 bases between them. The CDR3 runs to 12 residues. The CDR3 sequence: CASRRTVNEQFF. The CDR3 coding sequence is TGTGCCAGCAGGAGGACTGTCAATGAGCAGTTCTTC.

This clone was counted between two and nine times. The V gene is TRBV29-1, the J gene TRBJ1-1; the match to TRBD1 covers 10 bases. This CDR3 has 12 amino acids. With V trimmed by 7 bases and J by 2 bases, 1 base remained unmatched. CDR1 and CDR2 from the germline V gene are SQVTM and ANQGSEA. CDR3 protein: CSGTGGNTEAFF. In DNA, the CDR3 is TGCAGCGGGACAGGGGGAAACACTGAAGCTTTCTTT. The full variable domain, its missing parts supplied by reference TRBV29-1 and TRBJ1-1, is SAVISQKPSRDICQRGTSLTIQCQVDSQVTMMFWYRQQPGQSLTLIATANQGSEATYESGFVIDKFPISRPNLTFSTLTVSNMSPEDSSIYLCSGTGGNTEAFFGQGTRLTVV.

This chain joins TRBV27 and TRBJ1-5; D is possibly TRBD1 (5 bases). There are 18 residues in the CDR3. Trimming took 3 bases from V and 2 from J, leaving 20 bases between them. Germline CDR1 reads MNHEY; CDR2 reads SMNVEV (reference sequence). Here the CDR3 reads CASSLGPWWAAGNQPQHF. The CDR3 DNA sequence: TGTGCCAGCAGTTTGGGGCCGTGGTGGGCCGCTGGCAATCAGCCCCAGCATTTT.

The chain employs TRBV5-1 and TRBJ1-6, with TRBD1 identical over 10 bases. In germline, CDR1 is SGHRS, CDR2 YFSETQ. Trimming took 2 bases from V and 10 from J; bases not matched to a gene: 3. This CDR3 has 14 residues. This chain's CDR3 is CASSLEDRGSPLHF. For the CDR3, the DNA is TGCGCCAGCAGCTTAGAGGACAGGGGGTCACCCCTCCACTTT.

This clone has only one observation. The V call is TRBV5-1, the J call TRBJ2-2, with D perhaps matching TRBD2 (6 bases). The CDR3 sequence is 15 residues long. Trimming stripped 2 bases from V and 5 bases from J, with 13 bases between. The germline CDR1 and CDR2 sequences are SGHRS and YFSETQ. The CDR3 DNA follows: TGCGCCAGCAGCTTTAAGGGGAGCGGGACCGGGGAGCTGTTTTTT. It codes for CASSFKGSGTGELFF.

V gene TRBV2 combines with J gene TRBJ1-2; no firm D call. The CDR3 length is 15 residues. Deletions cut 1 base from V and 2 bases from J, with 11 bases between. Germline lookup yields CDR1 SNHLY and CDR2 FYNNEI. CDR3 coding DNA: TGTGCCAGCAGTGAAGGTGTGGGCGCGAACTATGGCTACACCTTC. Its protein product is CASSEGVGANYGYTF.

The chain links TRBV30 to TRBJ1-5, with D hard to call. Trimming pared 1 base from V and 0 bases from J, leaving 7 bases between. The germline gives CDR1 GTSNPN, CDR2 SVGIG (reference sequence). The CDR3 is made up of 14 amino acids. The CDR3 nucleotides are TGTGCCTGGAGTGGCCACATTAGCAATCAGCCCCAGCATTTT. Protein product: CAWSGHISNQPQHF. Full variable domain (remainder filled in from reference TRBV30 and TRBJ1-5): SQTIHQWPATLVQPVGSPLSLECTVEGTSNPNLYWYRQAAGRGLQLLFYSVGIGQISSEVPQNLSASRPQDRQFILSSKKLLLSDSGFYLCAWSGHISNQPQHFGDGTRLSIL.

The chain uses TRBV30 and TRBJ2-7; possibly TRBD1 for D (8 bases). V gave up 5 bases and J gave up 1 base, with 12 bases separating them. The CDR3 length is 13 residues. Germline V gives CDR1 GTSNPN, CDR2 SVGIG (reference sequence). Written as DNA, the CDR3 is TGTGCCTGGGACAGGGGAGGGTCCTACGAGCAGTACTTC. It codes for CAWDRGGSYEQYF.

This chain uses TRBV5-8 with TRBJ1-5; 8 nucleotides align to TRBD1. Germline V lookup: CDR1 SGHTS, CDR2 YDEGEE. Germline trimming cut 3 bases from V and 2 bases from J; bases unmatched to any gene: 4. CDR3 length: 15 amino acids. For the CDR3, the DNA is TGTGCCAGCAGCTGGACAGGGACGGGCAATCAGCCCCAGCATTTT. Its translation is CASSWTGTGNQPQHF.

This chain uses TRBV6-4 with TRBJ1-2, with a tentative D call TRBD1 (6 bases). This CDR3 is built from 14 residues. CDR1 and CDR2 (germline): MRHNA, SNTAGT. V was shortened by 5 bases and J by 2 bases, with 12 bases between the two germline ends. Here the CDR3 reads CASSPNTGNYGYTF. The CDR3 nucleotides read TGTGCCAGCAGTCCTAATACAGGGAACTATGGCTACACCTTC.

The chain employs TRBV29-1 and TRBJ2-2, with 7 bases aligning to TRBD2. The CDR3 covers 13 residues. J lost 4 bases, V lost 5 bases, and 4 bases had no gene match. The germline gives CDR1 SQVTM, CDR2 ANQGSEA. Written as DNA, the CDR3 is TGCAGCGTTTGGGGGGGGAGCACCGGGGAGCTGTTTTTT. Translation gives CSVWGGSTGELFF.

This clone was observed once. This chain connects TRBV4-3 to TRBJ1-1; 8 nucleotides line up with TRBD1. CDR1 is LGHNA and CDR2 is YSLEER in the germline V gene. The CDR3 has 18 residues. Losses at the gene ends were 0 bases for V and 0 bases for J; bases not matched to a gene: 9. In nucleotides, the CDR3 is TGCGCCAGCAGCCAAGAACACAGGGGGGCCAGGTTGAACACTGAAGCTTTCTTT. Its protein product is CASSQEHRGARLNTEAFF.

This chain joins TRBV4-3 and TRBJ1-3, with 7 bases aligning to TRBD1. CDR3 size: 15 residues. Germline CDR1 is LGHNA and CDR2 is YSLEER. After removal of 1 base from V and 2 bases from J, the junction contained 2 bases not matched to a gene. CDR3 nucleotide sequence: TGCGCCAGCAGCCAAGCCACAGGGGCTGGAAACACCATATATTTT. Translated: CASSQATGAGNTIYF.

This clone was found a few times. The V gene is TRBV7-6, the J gene TRBJ2-6, with D possibly being TRBD2 (5 bases). Trimming removed 2 bases from V and 0 bases from J, with 14 bases in between. Germline CDR1 reads SGHVS; CDR2 reads FNYEAQ. The CDR3 is 18 residues long. The CDR3 DNA follows: TGTGCCAGCAGCTTATCCGGGGTGGGTTACTCTGGGGCCAACGTCCTGACTTTC. Translated, it gives CASSLSGVGYSGANVLTF.

CDR3 coding DNA: TGTGCCAGTATCGCCGGGGACACAAGGGATGGCTACACCTTC. As protein: CASIAGDTRDGYTF. This sequence joins TRBV19 and TRBJ1-2, with TRBD1 as a possible D gene (6 bases). This CDR3 spans 14 amino acids. V was cut by 7 bases and J by 6 bases, with 18 bases left in between. Per germline, CDR1 LNHDA and CDR2 SQIVND (reference sequence).

This chain links TRBV5-1 with TRBJ1-6; D is unclear. Germline CDR1 and CDR2: SGHRS and YFSETQ. Trimming shortened V by 1 base and J by 0 bases, and 5 bases separated the two germline ends. The CDR3 is made up of 15 amino acids. The CDR3 spells CASSLSSSYNSPLHF. CDR3 in DNA: TGCGCCAGCAGCTTGAGTAGCTCCTATAATTCACCCCTCCACTTT.

The chain couples TRBV28 to TRBJ1-2, with D possibly being TRBD1 (5 bases). Trimming removed 2 bases from V and 1 base from J, with 17 bases in between. Germline values: CDR1 MDHEN, CDR2 SYDVKM. CDR3 length: 17 residues. CDR3 DNA: TGTGCCAGCAGTTTAGTGGGAGGGGCAGGGTTTAACTATGGCTACACCTTC. Encoded protein: CASSLVGGAGFNYGYTF.

The genes are TRBV27 and TRBJ2-5, with 8 positions matching TRBD1. There are 14 residues in the CDR3. The germline CDR1 and CDR2 sequences are MNHEY and SMNVEV (reference sequence). J was trimmed by 7 bases and V by 3 bases; bases with no gene match: 7. The CDR3 sequence: CASSFATGGVTQYF. CDR3 DNA sequence: TGTGCCAGCAGTTTTGCCACAGGGGGAGTGACCCAGTACTTC.

V is TRBV29-1 and J is TRBJ2-5; 8 bases are a match to TRBD1. Germline lookup yields CDR1 SQVTM and CDR2 ANQGSEA. CDR3 length: 13 amino acids. The V segment lost 7 bases and the J segment 2 bases; nucleotides outside the gene matches: 6. Here the CDR3 DNA reads TGCAGCGCCCAGGGGACAGGTCAAGAGACCCAGTACTTC. Encoded protein: CSAQGTGQETQYF.

This clone was detected only once. The V gene is TRBV7-3, the J gene TRBJ2-3; 8 bases are a match to TRBD2. V trimming: 0 bases; J trimming: 6 bases; junction bases outside the gene matches: 11. CDR1 and CDR2 from the germline V gene are SGHTA and FQGTGA. CDR3 length equals 17 residues. CDR3 DNA: TGTGCCAGCAGCTTAACCCTGCCCGGGCGGGGGGAGGATACGCAGTATTTT. It specifies CASSLTLPGRGEDTQYF.

This clone occurred a few times. V and J are TRBV11-3 and TRBJ2-7; weak D call: TRBD1 (5 bases). Germline V gives CDR1 SGHNT, CDR2 YENEEA. The CDR3 totals 16 residues. With 5 bases removed from V and 0 bases from J, the gap between germline ends came to 17 bases. CDR3 in DNA: TGTGCCAGCAGCCCCCGGGCACGGACAAGCTCCTACGAGCAGTACTTC. Amino acid sequence: CASSPRARTSSYEQYF.

The chain recombines TRBV5-1 with TRBJ2-5, with 11 bases fitting TRBD2. This CDR3 region has 15 residues. J was trimmed by 5 bases and V by 1 base; bases with no gene match: 4. The V gene's germline CDR1 is SGHRS and CDR2 YFSETQ. The CDR3 is CASSLSSGGSETQYF. CDR3 bases: TGCGCCAGCAGCTTGTCTAGCGGGGGGTCGGAGACCCAGTACTTC.

This clone was detected once. This chain uses TRBV7-2 with TRBJ1-5, with D possibly matching TRBD1 (6 bases). CDR1 and CDR2 (germline): SGHTA, FQGNSA. Trimming took 5 bases from V and 9 from J, leaving 11 bases between them. The CDR3 sequence is 12 residues long. Written as DNA, the CDR3 is TGTGCCAGCAGCACAGGGTTGGGGCCCCAGCATTTT. This encodes CASSTGLGPQHF.

The V and J genes are TRBV7-7 and TRBJ2-5; D uncertain. Germline loops: CDR1 SSHAT, CDR2 FNYEAQ (reference sequence). This CDR3 comprises 11 residues. The V and J ends lost 6 bases and 5 bases respectively, with 7 bases between them. The CDR3 loop reads CASSTGETQYF. The CDR3 bases are TGTGCCAGCAGTACCGGGGAGACCCAGTACTTC.